Below, one T cell receptor beta chain is given with its context. J was trimmed by 5 bases and V by 4 bases; bases with no gene match: 14. The germline CDR1 and CDR2 sequences are LGHDT and YNNKEL (reference sequence). The CDR3 is made up of 17 amino acids. This record belongs to a study of blood T cell repertoires in COVID-19. Across the study: From the United States, Italy and Spain came samples of acute and convalescent COVID-19. T cells, B-cell-depleted T cells, or PBMCs provided the cDNA or gDNA that served as material.

In the original workflow: How many nucleated cells were present was estimated from reference gene primer amplification. Assay: immunoSEQ multiplex PCR; the TCRdb copy retains only in-frame clones and omits some. V, J and clone size are those of that table, while D and trimming were read from the DNA. The data hold roughly 200,000 clones, with 65% to 90% observed a single time. V is TRBV3-1 (or the pseudogene TRBV3-2) and J is TRBJ2-5, with 9 bases matching TRBD2. This TCR was recovered from a man older than 75 with acute or convalescent COVID-19. Sequencing used peripheral blood. DNA of the CDR3: TGTGCCAGCAGCCTTAGGGCGGTCAGCGGGAGGTCTGAGACCCAGTACTTC. It encodes CASSLRAVSGRSETQYF.